This T cell receptor beta chain was identified in a study of shared clonotypes between healthy human individuals. Produced via immunoSEQ multiplex PCR; TCRdb's table is partial and in-frame only. The sample lists roughly 1 million clones; roughly 74% were seen once. V lost 10 bases and J lost 11; bases outside the gene matches: 10. CDR1 is MDHEN and CDR2 is SYDVKM in the germline V gene. The CDR3 is made up of 12 amino acids. Sequenced sample: memory CD4+ T cells from PBMCs. As for subset: CD45RA-negative fraction. The chain carries TRBV28 and TRBJ1-5; TRBD1 aligns across 8 bases. This receptor was obtained from a man between 18 and 35 years old in good health. Some clones in this sample may be carry-over from other donors' samples. Here the CDR3 reads CATLSGGEAQHF. The CDR3 DNA reads as TGTGCCACCTTATCAGGGGGCGAAGCCCAGCATTTT.